This TCR beta chain appears in the sequencing data of a study of cytomegalovirus exposure and HLA in healthy donors. Study overall: A preliminary data release comprised around 85 million unique TCRs obtained from HLA-typed donors. Study-wide results and limits: Later analysis demonstrated an association between a missense DCLRE1C variant and TCR beta V- and J-gene trimming. Among TCR beta chains of equal frequency, HLA-associated ones were more clonally expanded in a later analysis.

It was with 60 Vbeta and 13 Jbeta primers that the PCR ran. Clones were sequenced by immunoSEQ multiplex PCR, and TCRdb holds only the in-frame ones, with some missing. Of some 91,000 clones in the sample, around 86% were seen once. Points on this clone: Its cognate antigen is unknown.

J was trimmed by 2 bases and V by 3 bases; bases with no gene match: 2. CDR3 size: 15 residues. The germline CDR1 and CDR2 sequences are SQVTM and ANQGSEA. The sequence was obtained from a man in his thirties or forties in good health and CMV-seropositive. This chain joins TRBV29-1 and TRBJ2-3; 13 positions agree with TRBD2. Material for sequencing was PBMCs. CDR3 sequence (DNA): TGCAGCGTTGACGGGACTAGCGGGAACACAGATACGCAGTATTTT. Its protein product is CSVDGTSGNTDTQYF.